One sample yielded the 17 T cell receptor beta chains listed below, sequenced in a study of monozygotic twins with inflammatory bowel disease. TCRdb re-called the 5' RACE reads and catalogs CDR3 proteins one per entry, DNA excluded. The repertoire table contains 80,000 or so distinct CDR3 sequences. The sequenced sample was blood. The receptors were sampled from a human donor with ulcerative colitis or Crohn's disease, or a healthy co-twin of an affected twin (not recorded which).

The chain carries TRBV18 and TRBJ1-1. There are 13 residues in the CDR3. The V gene's germline CDR1 is KGHSH and CDR2 LQKENI. The CDR3 sequence: CASSPWAGTEAFF. Variable domain in full (rest from reference TRBV18 and TRBJ1-1): NAGVMQNPRHLVRRRGQEARLRCSPMKGHSHVYWYRQLPEEGLKFMVYLQKENIIDESGMPKERFSAEFPKEGPSILRIQQVVRGDSAAYFCASSPWAGTEAFFGQGTRLTVV.

The V gene is TRBV5-1, the J gene TRBJ1-1; the D call of TRBD1 rests on TCRdb alone, since no DNA is present to check it. This CDR3 region has 14 residues. Germline V gene sequence: CDR1 SGHRS, CDR2 YFSETQ. The CDR3 spells CASSTEGGNTEAFF.

This sequence joins TRBV20-1 and TRBJ2-1; lacking DNA, the TRBD2 call made by TCRdb goes unchecked. There are 16 residues in the CDR3. Germline assignment: CDR1 DFQATT and CDR2 SNEGSKA (reference sequence). The CDR3 protein is CSARVLISGEYNEQFF.

The J gene is TRBJ2-1, the V gene TRBV7-2; no DNA is available, so the TRBD2 call from TCRdb remains unchecked. This CDR3 is built from 15 residues. Germline lookup yields CDR1 SGHTA and CDR2 FQGNSA. CDR3 sequence: CASRQAGSPYNEQFF.

This clonotype is identified as medium-sized (0.01 to 0.1%) from frequency. The rearrangement joins TRBV5-1 to TRBJ2-5; TCRdb calls TRBD1, which cannot be checked without DNA. The CDR3 consists of 15 residues. Germline CDR1 and CDR2: SGHRS and YFSETQ. The CDR3 sequence is CASSRGQAQKETQYF.

The genes are TRBV14 and TRBJ1-2. This CDR3 is 14 amino acids long. Germline CDR1 and CDR2: SGHDN and FVKESK. CDR3: CASSPGRDGGGYTF.

The chain links TRBV6-1 to TRBJ2-7; checking the TCRdb D call of TRBD1 is not possible without DNA. Per germline, CDR1 MNHNS and CDR2 SASEGT. This CDR3 comprises 14 residues. The CDR3 protein is CASSPRTGSYEQYF.

The chain employs TRBV3-1 and TRBJ2-4. This CDR3 spans 13 amino acids. Germline V gene lookup returns CDR1 LGHDT and CDR2 YNNKEL (reference sequence). CDR3 loop: CASSQVTQNIQYF. The full variable domain, its missing parts supplied by reference TRBV3-1 and TRBJ2-4, is DTAVSQTPKYLVTQMGNDKSIKCEQNLGHDTMYWYKQDSKKFLKIMFSYNNKELIINETVPNRFSPKSPDKAHLNLHINSLELGDSAVYFCASSQVTQNIQYFGAGTRLSVL.

The CDR3 sequence is CASSYSRTASEQFF. J is TRBJ2-1 and V is TRBV6-5. This CDR3 has 14 residues. CDR1 MNHEY and CDR2 SVGAGI come from the germline V gene.

The chain links TRBV10-3 to TRBJ2-3; the D gene TCRdb calls, TRBD2, cannot be checked with no DNA. The germline gives CDR1 ENHRY, CDR2 SYGVKD. This CDR3 is 15 amino acids long. The CDR3 spells CAISAAGGPGDTQYF.

The chain has TRBV20-1 and TRBJ2-7; TCRdb names TRBD1, which stays unverified in the absence of DNA. This CDR3 contains 14 residues. Germline V gives CDR1 DFQATT, CDR2 SNEGSKA (reference sequence). This CDR3 reads CSANPGQGTGEQYF.

The gene calls are TRBV20-1 and TRBJ2-2. This CDR3 comprises 14 residues. In germline, CDR1 is DFQATT, CDR2 SNEGSKA (reference sequence). Here the CDR3 reads CSARDRGNTGELFF.

V usage is TRBV24-1 and J usage is TRBJ2-5; the TCRdb D gene call, TRBD1, has no DNA to confirm it. The V gene's germline CDR1 is KGHDR and CDR2 SFDVKD. The CDR3 runs to 15 residues. The CDR3 protein is CATSDPGTGQETQYF.

J is TRBJ2-7 and V is TRBV20-1; as DNA is missing, the TRBD2 call by TCRdb cannot be tested. The CDR3 runs to 15 residues. Germline-derived CDR1 and CDR2 are DFQATT and SNEGSKA (reference sequence). CDR3 loop: CSARVPAGGPYEQYF.

V gene TRBV7-9 combines with J gene TRBJ1-5; the TRBD1 assignment by TCRdb is unverifiable without DNA. Germline CDR1 reads SEHNR; CDR2 reads FQNEAQ (reference sequence). This CDR3 has 15 residues. CDR3: CASSLGQGRGQPQHF.

The chain couples TRBV19 to TRBJ2-2; the D call from TCRdb, TRBD2, cannot be confirmed without DNA. CDR1 and CDR2 from the germline V gene are LNHDA and SQIVND (reference sequence). The CDR3 contains 14 residues. The chain's CDR3 is CASSIERGAGELFF.

The V and J genes are TRBV7-9 and TRBJ2-1; the TCRdb call, TRBD1, lacks DNA for checking. The CDR3 contains 14 residues. Germline CDR1 reads SEHNR; CDR2 reads FQNEAQ (reference sequence). This chain's CDR3 is CASSYKTPGAEQFF. Full variable domain (rest looked up from reference TRBV7-9 and TRBJ2-1): DTGVSQNPRHKITKRGQNVTFRCDPISEHNRLYWYRQTLGQGPEFLTYFQNEAQLEKSRLLSDRFSAERPKGSFSTLEIQRTEQGDSAMYLCASSYKTPGAEQFFGPGTRLTVL.